This T cell receptor (beta chain) was obtained from a study of CD8 T cells in ankylosing spondylitis (dated by TCRdb to about 2017). For the study in its entirety: To find TCR variants linked to disease, the study profiled T cell receptor beta repertoires in ankylosing spondylitis patients and healthy donors. The full study cohort was made up of roughly 25 ankylosing spondylitis patients and 108 healthy donors. Peripheral blood was sampled, and synovial fluid was additionally collected from ankylosing spondylitis patients. General conclusions and limits of the study: A TCR beta motif made up of several highly homologous amino acid variants appeared to be characteristic of blood from ankylosing spondylitis patients. Some motif variants had previously been reported in the synovial fluid and blood of reactive arthritis patients, which suggests shared mechanisms of disease initiation. A CD8+ phenotype was shown by the disease-linked clones, which were found at relatively low frequencies in peripheral blood. The disease-linked clones were reported to be significantly enriched in matched synovial fluid samples from ankylosing spondylitis patients.

In its sample, this clonotype was seen many times. Its specific antigen is unknown. Base qualities are missing; no much larger clone stands one base away. Sequences DFQATT (CDR1) and SNEGSKA (CDR2) are obtained from the germline V gene (reference sequence). The V end loses 6 bases and the J end loses 1 base, and a stretch of 19 bases separates them. Inclusive of the bounding cysteine and phenylalanine, the CDR3 is 16 residues long. The read is trimmed to its CDR3 DNA, 48 bases read in frame from base 1. The run used an Illumina HiSeq 2500. TCR beta libraries were prepared by quantitative 5'-RACE with molecular barcodes. In the original analysis: A new computational method based on a probabilistic model of VDJ rearrangement was used to identify disease-linked TCR variants. TCRdb reprocessing: public reads trimmed at Q25 with fastp, clones called with MiXCR, in-frame beta chains kept. Rows with a matching CDR3 protein are joined into one entry that keeps the most common DNA and genes. The V and J calls shown here were made by TCRdb, not taken from the authors' results. The sample table shows more than 400,000 distinct CDR3 sequences, and about 5.4% are seen once. The ten largest clones take up around 3.5% of the sample.

The sequence was obtained from a male donor with ankylosing spondylitis. Sequencing was carried out using blood, either unsorted or a sorted T cell fraction (not recorded which). The chain uses TRBV20-1 and TRBJ1-5; TRBD1 could be the D gene, as 6 bases match. Here the CDR3 is given as CSAYTGKRVSNQPQHF. The sequenced DNA: TGCAGTGCGTACACAGGGAAGAGGGTGAGCAATCAGCCCCAGCATTTT.